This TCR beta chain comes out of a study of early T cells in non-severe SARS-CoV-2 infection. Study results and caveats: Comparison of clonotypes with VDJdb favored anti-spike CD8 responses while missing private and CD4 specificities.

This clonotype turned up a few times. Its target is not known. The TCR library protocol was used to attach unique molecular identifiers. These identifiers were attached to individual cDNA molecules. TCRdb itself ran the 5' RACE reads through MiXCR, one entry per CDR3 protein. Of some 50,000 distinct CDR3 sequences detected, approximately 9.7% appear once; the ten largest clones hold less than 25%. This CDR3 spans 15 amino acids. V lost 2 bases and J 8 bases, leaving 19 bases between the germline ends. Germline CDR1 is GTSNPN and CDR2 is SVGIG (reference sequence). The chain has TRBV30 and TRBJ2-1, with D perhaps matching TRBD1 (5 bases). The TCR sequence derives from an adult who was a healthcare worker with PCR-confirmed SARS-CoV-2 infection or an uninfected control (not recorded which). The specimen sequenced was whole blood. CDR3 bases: TGTGCCTGGAGTCGAGCAGGGTCCCGCCGGGATGAGCAGTTCTTC. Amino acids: CAWSRAGSRRDEQFF.